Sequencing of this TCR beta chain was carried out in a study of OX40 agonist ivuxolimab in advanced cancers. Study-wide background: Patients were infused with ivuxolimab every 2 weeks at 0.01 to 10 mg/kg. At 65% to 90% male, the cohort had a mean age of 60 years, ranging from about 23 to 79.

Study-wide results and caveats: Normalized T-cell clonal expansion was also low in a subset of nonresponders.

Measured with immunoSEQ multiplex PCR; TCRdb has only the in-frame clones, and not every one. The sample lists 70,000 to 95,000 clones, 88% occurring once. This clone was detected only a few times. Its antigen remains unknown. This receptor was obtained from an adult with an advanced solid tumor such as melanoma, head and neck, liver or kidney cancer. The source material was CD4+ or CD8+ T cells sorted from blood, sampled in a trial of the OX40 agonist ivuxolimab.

The CDR3 loop is CASSDPVFGGLGANVLTF. In DNA form, the CDR3 reads TGTGCCAGCAGTGACCCTGTGTTTGGGGGCCTCGGGGCCAACGTCCTGACTTTC. V gene TRBV2 combines with J gene TRBJ2-6, with a tentative D call TRBD1 (6 bases). CDR3 length equals 18 residues. Germline CDR1 reads SNHLY; CDR2 reads FYNNEI. Trimming took 3 bases from V and 4 from J, leaving 19 bases between them.